These 24 T cell receptor beta chains came from one sample sequenced in a study of blood T cell repertoires in COVID-19. The table came from immunoSEQ multiplex PCR; TCRdb's copy has only in-frame clones and leaves some out. The data contain about 260,000 clones, around nine tenths of them singletons. The sample consisted of peripheral blood. Receptors originate from a woman in her twenties or thirties with COVID-19, enrolled during active disease.

V and J are TRBV9 and TRBJ1-2, with TRBD1 matching over 11 bases. The trim removed 4 bases at V and 4 bases at J, leaving 3 bases unmatched. There are 14 residues in the CDR3. Germline CDR1 SGDLS, CDR2 YYNGEE. CDR3 in amino acids: CASSPGTGGYGYTF. CDR3 coding DNA: TGTGCCAGCAGCCCCGGGACAGGGGGCTATGGCTACACCTTC.

CDR3 loop: CASTLAGGGTQYF. The DNA of the CDR3 is TGTGCCAGCACACTAGCGGGAGGGGGTACGCAGTATTTT. The J gene is TRBJ2-3, the V gene TRBV6-6; TRBD2 aligns across 13 bases. CDR1 is MNHNY and CDR2 is SVGAGI in the germline V gene (reference sequence). J gave up 8 bases and V 7 bases, and 3 bases lay outside the gene matches. The CDR3 loop spans 13 amino acids.

This chain joins TRBV2 and TRBJ1-2, with D unclear. This CDR3 has 14 residues. Trimming took 5 bases from V and 2 from J, leaving 12 bases between them. Germline V gives CDR1 SNHLY, CDR2 FYNNEI. CDR3 amino acids: CASSRGTRNYGYTF. In DNA form, the CDR3 reads TGTGCCAGCAGTAGAGGCACGAGGAACTATGGCTACACCTTC.

The J gene is TRBJ2-2, the V gene TRBV7-8; D is possibly TRBD1 (5 bases). Germline V gene data show CDR1 as SGHVS and CDR2 as FQNEAQ. The CDR3 has 15 residues. Trimming took 1 base from V and 1 from J, leaving 7 bases between them. In DNA form, the CDR3 reads TGTGCCAGCAGCTTAGGGGGCCAGAACACCGGGGAGCTGTTTTTT. It translates to CASSLGGQNTGELFF.

The rearrangement links TRBV10-2 to TRBJ2-7; the D gene is possibly TRBD1 (6 bases). Germline CDR1 and CDR2: WSHSY and SAAADI. Trimming took 3 bases from V and 0 from J, leaving 18 bases between them. The CDR3 contains 17 residues. The DNA for the CDR3 is TGCGCCAGCAGTGAATCCAGGGGTAGTGGCGGCTCCTACGAGCAGTACTTC. Translation gives CASSESRGSGGSYEQYF.

There are a few counts of this clone. The V call is TRBV5-4, the J call TRBJ1-1, with D tentatively TRBD1 (5 bases). Per germline, CDR1 SGHNT and CDR2 YYREEE (reference sequence). This CDR3 is 19 amino acids long. Trimming removed 1 base from V and 0 bases from J, with 22 bases in between. DNA of the CDR3: TGTGCCAGCAGCTTGATGCTTGGGACGGGACTGTTTATGAACACTGAAGCTTTCTTT. Its protein is CASSLMLGTGLFMNTEAFF.

The chain joins TRBV28 to TRBJ2-7; D is perhaps TRBD1 (5 bases). Trimming pared 0 bases from V and 1 base from J, leaving 13 bases between. This CDR3 has 16 amino acids. Germline assignment: CDR1 MDHEN and CDR2 SYDVKM. CDR3 amino acids: CASSLWGQGGSYEQYF. CDR3 in DNA: TGTGCCAGCAGTTTATGGGGGCAGGGCGGTTCCTACGAGCAGTACTTC. The full variable domain, with the rest looked up from reference TRBV28 and TRBJ2-7, is DVKVTQSSRYLVKRTGEKVFLECVQDMDHENMFWYRQDPGLGLRLIYFSYDVKMKEKGDIPEGYSVSREKKERFSLILESASTNQTSMYLCASSLWGQGGSYEQYFGPGTRLTVT.

V gene TRBV11-2 combines with J gene TRBJ2-7, with TRBD2 matching 12 bases. With 7 bases clipped from V and 2 bases from J, the junction kept 3 bases outside the gene matches. CDR1 is SGHAT, CDR2 FQNNGV, per germline. CDR3 length: 14 amino acids. The CDR3 region has the DNA TGTGCCAGCACCCGGACTAGCGGGACCTACGAGCAGTACTTC. Translating it yields CASTRTSGTYEQYF. Drawing the rest from reference TRBV11-2 and TRBJ2-7, the complete variable domain is EAGVAQSPRYKIIEKRQSVAFWCNPISGHATLYWYQQILGQGPKLLIQFQNNGVVDDSQLPKDRFSAERLKGVDSTLKIQPAKLEDSAVYLCASTRTSGTYEQYFGPGTRLTVT.

The chain employs TRBV30 and TRBJ2-7; perhaps TRBD1 as D (5 bases). The CDR3 covers 14 residues. Trimming removed 2 bases from V and 0 bases from J, with 11 bases in between. Germline assignment: CDR1 GTSNPN and CDR2 SVGIG (reference sequence). The CDR3 loop reads CAWSRGDSSYEQYF. CDR3 bases: TGTGCCTGGAGTAGAGGTGACAGCTCCTACGAGCAGTACTTC.

This clone was seen a single time. V gene TRBV11-2 combines with J gene TRBJ2-1; 10 nucleotides line up with TRBD2. Looked up from germline, CDR1 is SGHAT and CDR2 is FQNNGV. Trimming at V came to 2 bases and at J to 8 bases, leaving 18 bases not matched to a gene. CDR3 length equals 19 residues. This chain's CDR3 is CASSLTVRTSGTAGDEQFF. The CDR3 coding sequence is TGTGCCAGCAGCTTAACAGTTCGGACTAGCGGCACCGCGGGAGATGAGCAGTTCTTC.

This clone turned up a few times. CDR3 DNA sequence: TGTGCCAGCAGCCAAGGGACAGGGGCCTACGAGCAGTACTTC. Amino acids: CASSQGTGAYEQYF. The V call is TRBV5-4, the J call TRBJ2-7; 10 bases are a match to TRBD1. This CDR3 is built from 14 residues. Germline V gives CDR1 SGHNT, CDR2 YYREEE (reference sequence). Losses at the gene ends were 4 bases for V and 2 bases for J; bases not matched to a gene: 3.

This clone was recorded only once. The rearrangement joins TRBV10-3 to TRBJ2-7, with a possible D match to TRBD2 (7 bases). V was shortened by 2 bases and J by 1 base, with 15 bases between the two germline ends. The CDR3 has 16 amino acids. The germline V gene encodes CDR1 ENHRY and CDR2 SYGVKD. For the CDR3, the DNA is TGTGCCATCAGTGAGCGCGGGGGACAAACTTCCTACGAGCAGTACTTC. Translation: CAISERGGQTSYEQYF.

V and J are TRBV11-2 and TRBJ1-2, with a weak D call TRBD1 (6 bases). Trimming shortened V by 1 base and J by 6 bases, and 9 bases separated the two germline ends. Germline CDR1 and CDR2: SGHAT and FQNNGV. This CDR3 contains 13 residues. The CDR3 bases are TGTGCCAGCAGCTTAGGAGCAGGGGATGGCTACACCTTC. Encoded protein: CASSLGAGDGYTF.

The CDR3 spells CASSVTGFNYGYTF. CDR3 bases: TGTGCCAGCAGCGTTACAGGGTTTAACTATGGCTACACCTTC. The chain carries TRBV7-2 and TRBJ1-2; a weak D match, TRBD1 (6 bases). The germline V and J ends were trimmed by 5 bases and 1 base, with 11 bases remaining between them. The CDR3 runs to 14 residues. Germline CDR1 is SGHTA and CDR2 is FQGNSA.

This rearrangement joins TRBV7-2 to TRBJ2-3; 9 positions match TRBD1. The germline V gene has CDR1 SGHTA and CDR2 FQGNSA. The J segment lost 4 bases and the V segment lost 1 base, leaving 9 bases of the junction unmatched. The CDR3 length is 17 residues. The DNA of the CDR3 is TGTGCCAGCAGCTTAGTAGTCGGGACAGGGAGGGCAGATACGCAGTATTTT. Amino acid sequence: CASSLVVGTGRADTQYF.

The V call is TRBV6-2 or TRBV6-3, the J call TRBJ2-1; D is perhaps TRBD2 (6 bases). The length of the CDR3 is 15 residues. CDR1 is MNHEY and CDR2 is SVGEGT in the germline V gene. V was pared by 0 bases and J by 4 bases, with 10 bases between. CDR3 nucleotides: TGTGCCAGCAGTTACTCAGGGCGGGGTTACAATGAGCAGTTCTTC. It encodes CASSYSGRGYNEQFF.

The rearrangement uses TRBV6-5 and TRBJ2-7; TRBD2 matches at 10 bases. This CDR3 spans 14 amino acids. The V gene's germline CDR1 is MNHEY and CDR2 SVGAGI. V was clipped by 6 bases and J by 4 bases; unmatched bases: 6. The CDR3 nucleotides read TGTGCCAGCAGGGCGTCACTAGCGGGATACGAGCAGTACTTC. Residues: CASRASLAGYEQYF.

The chain is built from TRBV6-2 or TRBV6-3 and TRBJ2-7; D not certain. Trimming removed 7 bases at V and 5 bases at J, with 15 bases between. Germline V lookup: CDR1 MNHEY, CDR2 SVGEGT. The length of the CDR3 is 13 residues. The CDR3 DNA follows: TGTGCCAGCACCCCCGGGTTCCTGAACGAGCAGTACTTC. Protein product: CASTPGFLNEQYF.

This clone was observed a handful of times. V gene TRBV19 combines with J gene TRBJ1-2; 7 nucleotides agree with TRBD1. There are 14 residues in the CDR3. Trimming cost V 8 bases and J 7 bases; bases outside gene matches: 13. Germline-derived CDR1 and CDR2 are LNHDA and SQIVND (reference sequence). The CDR3 loop is CASRHLTGPRGYTF. DNA for the CDR3: TGTGCCAGTCGACACTTGACAGGGCCCCGTGGCTACACCTTC.

J is TRBJ1-1 and V is TRBV6-1; weak D call: TRBD1 (5 bases). V was pared by 2 bases and J by 2 bases, with 21 bases between. Germline CDR1 and CDR2: MNHNS and SASEGT. This CDR3 is built from 18 residues. The CDR3 DNA sequence: TGTGCCAGCAGTGAATGGGGGGGGAGGGGTGCCCTCAACACTGAAGCTTTCTTT. Amino acid sequence: CASSEWGGRGALNTEAFF.

J is TRBJ2-7 and V is TRBV6-4; 8 positions match TRBD1. The CDR3 is 13 amino acids. CDR1 MRHNA and CDR2 SNTAGT come from the germline V gene. Germline trimming cut 7 bases from V and 7 bases from J; bases unmatched to any gene: 9. The CDR3 sequence: CASNIPGGGEQYF. CDR3 nucleotides: TGTGCCAGCAATATACCAGGGGGCGGTGAGCAGTACTTC.

This clone was seen just once. This chain uses TRBV6-5 with TRBJ1-2; 9 bases agree with TRBD1. The trim removed 11 bases at V and 14 bases at J, leaving 9 bases unmatched. CDR3 length: 10 amino acids. The germline V gene encodes CDR1 MNHEY and CDR2 SVGAGI. CDR3: CAARDRAETF. As DNA, the CDR3 is TGTGCCGCTAGGGACAGGGCGGAGACCTTC.

The V gene is TRBV7-2, the J gene TRBJ1-5; perhaps TRBD1 as D (5 bases). V dropped 5 bases and J dropped 3 bases, with 8 bases sitting between them. Germline values: CDR1 SGHTA, CDR2 FQGNSA. The CDR3 sequence is 13 residues long. DNA of the CDR3: TGTGCCAGCAGCAACAGGATCAATCAGCCCCAGCATTTT. Protein sequence: CASSNRINQPQHF.

The chain couples TRBV29-1 to TRBJ1-2; D remains ambiguous. V was trimmed by 4 bases and J by 0 bases, leaving 12 bases between them. This CDR3 region has 14 residues. Germline CDR1 is SQVTM and CDR2 is ANQGSEA. CDR3 in DNA: TGCAGCGTTGCGGTGCTTACCACTAACTATGGCTACACCTTC. This codes for CSVAVLTTNYGYTF. Complete variable domain (other parts from reference TRBV29-1 and TRBJ1-2): SAVISQKPSRDICQRGTSLTIQCQVDSQVTMMFWYRQQPGQSLTLIATANQGSEATYESGFVIDKFPISRPNLTFSTLTVSNMSPEDSSIYLCSVAVLTTNYGYTFGSGTRLTVV.